The present TCR beta chain was sequenced within a study of shared clonotypes between healthy human individuals (TCRdb year 2020). Context from the whole study: A few men and two women, aged 18 to 49 years, made up the cohort. Each donor's leukapheresis produced roughly between about 0.9 and 9.5 billion PBMCs. Blood TCR repertoires of a handful of healthy adults were deeply sequenced to estimate repertoire size and the extent of clonotype sharing between individuals. For each donor, CD4 naive and CD4 memory were each given three plates, CD8 naive was given two plates, and CD8 memory was given one plate. To increase sequencing depth and limit assay-specific biases, different laboratories used diverse techniques to prepare libraries and sequence TCR repertoires. What the authors observed across the whole study: Sharing across four donors was observed for 4.5% to 6.5% of naive CD4, over 3% of naive CD8, 2.3% of memory CD4, and around 0.44% of memory CD8 clonotypes. Based on pairwise subsampling, the degree of clonotype sharing among donors was expected to be affected by sequencing depth. Larger estimated clonotype richness was generally found for naive subsets than for memory subsets. Sampling was restricted to blood, and TCR repertoires in tissues likely differ from the TCR repertoires found in blood. Compared with non-shared clonotypes, the clonotypes found in all four sorted-subset donors had higher generation probabilities. Incomplete sequencing was indicated by rarefaction of sorted-subset datasets, despite the large sequencing depth. Because the study included only a small number of donors, the genetic and exposure-history diversity represented was limited.

Using the deep immunoSEQ assay, TCR CDR3 regions were amplified from genomic DNA by multiplex PCR. Extracted genomic DNA from each cell subset was distributed evenly across all wells of several immunoSEQ 96-well plates, and each plate was treated as a replicate. Each replicate PCR for sorted subsets received around 200 ng genomic DNA, equal to about 29,000 T cell genomes. Purified libraries were measured with a Qubit 3.0 fluorometer, size-checked on a Bioanalyzer 2100, and measured again with the KAPA Library Quantification kit. Each immunoSEQ 96-well plate was sequenced on its own single-read 150-cycle Illumina NextSeq 550 flow cell. The original pipeline was this. The immunoSEQ output contained only junctional sequences without quality scores, so filtering could not match that applied to full-length reads. To assign V/J genes and CDR3, sequences were annotated using PyIR, a Python wrapper for IgBLAST v1.9, with IMGT germline references. Reads with weak V/J assignments (E-value above 1e-6), missing CDR3, stop codons, out-of-frame junctions, or ambiguous translated residues were removed. V3J clonotypes were defined as sequences sharing the same inferred V gene, J gene, and CDR3 amino acid sequence. Percentage overlap between repertoires was calculated by dividing the number of shared unique clonotypes by the size of the smaller repertoire. Repertoire richness was assessed with RTK rarefaction, the Chao1 estimator, and Recon v2.1 estimates of unobserved clonotypes. Generation probabilities were computed with OLGA for all TCRbeta clonotypes obtained by the gDNA method from four donors. TCRdb provides this immuneACCESS table in a form limited to in-frame rearrangements. Some clones are lacking; in checked studies, under half of them reflect an unresolved V gene, and why the rest are absent is not known. Clone size and the V and J calls come from that table; the DNA yielded D and trimming. Here the sample has 450,000 to 700,000 clones; 95% to 96% occur a single time. 0.11% of the sample comes from the top ten.

CD8 naive samples were CD45RO-negative cells positively selected for CCR7, giving a CD45RA+CCR7+ population that excluded TemRA cells. The donors were healthy, HIV-negative adults with no recently reported acute infections or vaccinations. Every donor was a Caucasian adult living in Nashville, Tennessee, USA. Blood was obtained by leukapheresis, after which PBMCs were separated by Ficoll-Histopaque density gradient centrifugation and cryopreserved in liquid nitrogen vapor phase. Analytical flow cytometry was used to check the purity and quantity of every magnetically sorted T cell population. Genomic DNA was isolated from every sorted fraction and measured by UV absorbance on a Nanodrop 2000c. As concerns this clone: What this receptor recognizes is not known. No quality values exist for individual bases; no much larger clone is one base distant.

The CDR3 holds 17 amino acids from the cysteine to the phenylalanine. Only the CDR3 DNA is retained, 51 bases long and in frame from the first base. CDR1 and CDR2 are read off the germline V gene as SGHAT and FQNNGV. V gives up 2 bases and J gives up 5 bases, and the segment between their germline ends measures 22 bases. The material sequenced was naive CD8+ T cells sorted from blood. In light of the paper, this sample's cell subset or site label describes: CD45RA+CCR7+. This receptor was obtained from a woman in her 30s in good health. Here the chain combines TRBV11-2 and TRBJ2-7, with TRBD1 as a weak D call on 6 bases. The nucleotide sequence reads TGTGCCAGCAGCTTATCCTACTCCGGGACACCCGAAAACGAGCAGTACTTC. Translation gives CASSLSYSGTPENEQYF.